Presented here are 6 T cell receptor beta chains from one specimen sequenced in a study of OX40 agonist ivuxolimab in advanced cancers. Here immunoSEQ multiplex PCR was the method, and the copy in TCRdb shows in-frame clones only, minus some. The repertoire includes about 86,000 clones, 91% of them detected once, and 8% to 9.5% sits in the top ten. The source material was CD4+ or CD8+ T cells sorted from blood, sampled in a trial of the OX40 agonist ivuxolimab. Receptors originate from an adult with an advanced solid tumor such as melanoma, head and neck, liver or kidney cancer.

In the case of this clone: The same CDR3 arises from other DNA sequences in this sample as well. CDR3 coding DNA: TGTGCCAGCAGCGGGAGACAGGGGAACACTGAAGCTTTCTTT. This codes for CASSGRQGNTEAFF. The chain has TRBV9 and TRBJ1-1, with TRBD1 matching 7 bases. The V segment lost 3 bases and the J segment 1 base; nucleotides outside the gene matches: 3. The CDR3 covers 14 residues. Per the germline V gene, CDR1 is SGDLS and CDR2 is YYNGEE. Together with reference TRBV9 and TRBJ1-1, the CDR3 gives the full variable domain: DSGVTQTPKHLITATGQRVTLRCSPRSGDLSVYWYQQSLDQGLQFLIQYYNGEERAKGNILERFSAQQFPDLHSELNLSSLELGDSALYFCASSGRQGNTEAFFGQGTRLTVV.

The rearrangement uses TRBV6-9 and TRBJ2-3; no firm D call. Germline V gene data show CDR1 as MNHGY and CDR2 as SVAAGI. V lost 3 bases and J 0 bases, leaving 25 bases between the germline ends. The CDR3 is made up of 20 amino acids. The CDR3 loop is CASSYPPPRLGKRSTDTQYF. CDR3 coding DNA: TGTGCCAGCAGTTACCCCCCGCCCCGCCTGGGCAAGAGAAGCACAGATACGCAGTATTTT.

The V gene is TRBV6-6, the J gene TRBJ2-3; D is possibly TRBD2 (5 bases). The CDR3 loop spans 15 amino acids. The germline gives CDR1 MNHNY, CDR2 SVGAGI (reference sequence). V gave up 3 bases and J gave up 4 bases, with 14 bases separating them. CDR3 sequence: CASSYLAGPADTQYF. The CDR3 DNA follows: TGTGCCAGCAGTTATCTGGCGGGCCCCGCAGATACGCAGTATTTT.

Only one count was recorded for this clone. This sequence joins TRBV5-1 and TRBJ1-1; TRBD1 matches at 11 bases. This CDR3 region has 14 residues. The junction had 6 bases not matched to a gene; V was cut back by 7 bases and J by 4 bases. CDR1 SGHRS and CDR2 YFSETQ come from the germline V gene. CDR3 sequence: CASCPGTGGTEAFF. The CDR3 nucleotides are TGCGCCAGCTGTCCCGGGACAGGGGGCACTGAAGCTTTCTTT.

CDR3 sequence reads: CASSLGLAGDTQYF. CDR3 nucleotides: TGCGCCAGCAGCCTGGGACTAGCGGGAGATACGCAGTATTTT. The V and J genes are TRBV4-1 and TRBJ2-3; 12 bases align to TRBD2. This CDR3 comprises 14 residues. The V and J ends lost 4 bases and 5 bases, in that order; junction bases with no gene match: 1. Germline V CDR1 and CDR2: MGHRA, YSYEKL.

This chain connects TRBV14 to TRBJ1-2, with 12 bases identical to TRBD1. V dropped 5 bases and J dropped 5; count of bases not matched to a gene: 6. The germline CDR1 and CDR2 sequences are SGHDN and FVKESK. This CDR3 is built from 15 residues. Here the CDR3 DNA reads TGTGCCAGCAGCGGGACAGGGGGCGGTCGGTATGGCTACACCTTC. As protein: CASSGTGGGRYGYTF.